This T cell receptor (beta chain) was captured by sequencing in a study of blood T cells in healthy people across ages. Then a second PCR, running about 7 to 11 cycles, was carried out with a sample-barcoded 5' primer and a J-beta primer mix. Via MiXCR, TCRdb re-called the 5' RACE reads, giving one row per CDR3 protein. The table records more than 600,000 distinct CDR3 sequences, roughly 25% of them present only once. This CDR3 spans 18 amino acids. V lost 1 base and J lost 0; bases outside the gene matches: 8. Germline lookup yields CDR1 SGHRS and CDR2 YFSETQ. Caucasian, healthy and from Russia, the donors were aged between about 6 and 90. This clonotype was counted between two and nine times. These data were also filed under a second study, of T cells of mothers and their children.

The chain carries TRBV5-1 and TRBJ2-1, with TRBD2 identical over 9 bases. This sequence was found in a boy under 18 in good health. Sequenced material: blood. The CDR3 spells CASSLRLAEKISYNEQFF. CDR3 DNA: TGCGCCAGCAGCTTGAGACTAGCGGAAAAGATCTCCTACAATGAGCAGTTCTTC.